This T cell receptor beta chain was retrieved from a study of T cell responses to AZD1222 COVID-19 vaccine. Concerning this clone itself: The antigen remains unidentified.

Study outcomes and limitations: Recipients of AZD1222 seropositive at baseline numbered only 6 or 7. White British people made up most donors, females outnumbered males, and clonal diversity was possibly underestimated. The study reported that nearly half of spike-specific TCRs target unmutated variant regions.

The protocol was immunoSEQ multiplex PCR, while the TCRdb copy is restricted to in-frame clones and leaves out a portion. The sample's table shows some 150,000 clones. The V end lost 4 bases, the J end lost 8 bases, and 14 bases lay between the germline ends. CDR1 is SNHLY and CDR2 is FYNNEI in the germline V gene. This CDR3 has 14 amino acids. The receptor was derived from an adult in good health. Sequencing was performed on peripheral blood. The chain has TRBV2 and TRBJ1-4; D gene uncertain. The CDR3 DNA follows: TGTGCCAGCAGTGTACGCAAGGGAGGAGAAAAACTGTTTTTT. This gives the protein CASSVRKGGEKLFF.